These 8 T cell receptor beta chains came from one sample sequenced in a study of blood T cell repertoires in COVID-19 (dated by TCRdb to about 2020). Library preparation employed the immunoSEQ multiplex PCR assay. Not all clones reach the TCRdb copy of this immuneACCESS table, which keeps in-frame sequences only. Checked studies attribute under half of the gap to unresolved V genes and leave the rest unexplained. The sample table holds 35,000 to 55,000 clones, of which 85% to 90% were seen once. About 3% of the sample belongs to the ten largest clones. The specimen was peripheral blood. The receptors come from a man aged 45-65 years with active COVID-19.

The J gene is TRBJ1-4, the V gene TRBV24-1, with D unresolved. CDR3 size: 16 residues. Trimming removed 9 bases from V and 4 bases from J, with 20 bases in between. Germline values: CDR1 KGHDR, CDR2 SFDVKD. Written as DNA, the CDR3 is TGTGCCACCCCGGGAGGGCGAGGGTTTGGTAATGAAAAACTGTTTTTT. Translating it yields CATPGGRGFGNEKLFF.

The chain links TRBV10-2 to TRBJ1-1; no definite D call. CDR1 WSHSY and CDR2 SAAADI come from the germline V gene. This CDR3 is built from 16 residues. V gave up 7 bases and J gave up 1 base, with 19 bases separating them. The CDR3 DNA reads as TGCGCCAGCAAGACCCTTTCGGGTCTGGGGAACACTGAAGCTTTCTTT. Translated, it gives CASKTLSGLGNTEAFF.

In DNA form, the CDR3 reads TGTGCCAGCAGTTACTCCCGCCGCGCCCCGTCCGAGCAGTACTTC. Translated, it gives CASSYSRRAPSEQYF. The chain combines TRBV6-5 with TRBJ2-7, with D hard to call. Between the trimmed V and J ends, which lost 0 bases and 6 bases, there was a span of 15 bases. The CDR3 covers 15 residues. Germline lookup yields CDR1 MNHEY and CDR2 SVGAGI.

The chain recombines TRBV6-5 with TRBJ2-7, with a possible D match to TRBD1 (5 bases). V lost 0 bases and J 4 bases, leaving 16 bases between the germline ends. CDR1 is MNHEY and CDR2 is SVGAGI in the germline V gene. The CDR3 contains 16 residues. CDR3 loop: CASSYSILQAGYEQYF. CDR3 sequence (DNA): TGTGCCAGCAGTTACTCGATTCTACAGGCCGGATACGAGCAGTACTTC.

The chain has TRBV10-2 and TRBJ2-3; the match to TRBD2 covers 7 bases. From germline, CDR1 is WSHSY and CDR2 SAAADI. V gave up 8 bases and J gave up 3 bases; unmatched junction bases: 11. The CDR3 is 15 residues long. CDR3 residues: CASRRPGTKTDTQYF. The CDR3 bases are TGCGCCAGCCGAAGACCGGGGACTAAGACAGATACGCAGTATTTT.

The gene calls are TRBV6-5 and TRBJ1-5; D perhaps matches TRBD1 (5 bases). CDR3 length: 14 amino acids. Trimming cost V 4 bases and J 0 bases, with 7 bases left between them. CDR1 and CDR2 from the germline V gene are MNHEY and SVGAGI. CDR3 DNA sequence: TGTGCCAGCAGTTCCGGGGGTAGCAATCAGCCCCAGCATTTT. It yields the protein CASSSGGSNQPQHF.

This chain connects TRBV6-2 or TRBV6-3 to TRBJ1-2; 7 bases are shared with TRBD1. J lost 4 bases, V lost 5 bases, and 4 bases had no gene match. The length of the CDR3 is 13 residues. Germline V gene lookup returns CDR1 MNHEY and CDR2 SVGEGT. CDR3 sequence (DNA): TGTGCCAGCAGTCGACAGGGTCCCTATGGCTACACCTTC. It is translated as CASSRQGPYGYTF.

The V gene is TRBV10-2, the J gene TRBJ2-3; a weak D match, TRBD1 (6 bases). The germline V gene encodes CDR1 WSHSY and CDR2 SAAADI. V lost 4 bases, J lost 3 bases, and 14 bases lay in between. The CDR3 is 15 residues long. The CDR3 DNA reads TGCGCCAGCAGTGTACAGGGTCCGGGGACAGATACGCAGTATTTT. This encodes CASSVQGPGTDTQYF.